The clone carrying this T cell receptor (beta chain) was counted many times. What it binds is not known. Thyroid surgery took place with no prior treatment in any patient. The data originate from a study of metastatic and nonmetastatic thyroid tumors. Overall study: Both malignant and benign thyroid patients supplied peripheral blood and tumor or nodule tissue samples, across which the repertoires of these patients were then compared. General study results and limits: Benign nodules reportedly had significantly lower TCR beta diversity than malignant thyroid tumors in blood and tumor.

V was cut by 1 base and J by 1 base, with 5 bases left in between. The CDR3 spans 14 residues. From germline, CDR1 is SGHAT and CDR2 FQNNGV. As originally analysed: A papillary thyroid cancer distant-metastasis classifier was built from CDR3 differences across clinicopathological groups. TCRdb reprocessed the PCR reads via MiXCR. V and J calls and clone size were set by TCRdb, not the authors. This table holds some 46,000 clones, around 25% found once. V gene TRBV11-2 combines with J gene TRBJ1-3; D not certain. The sequencing input was blood. The TCR was taken from a male donor with papillary thyroid cancer or a benign thyroid nodule (not recorded which). Some clones in this sample may be carry-over from other donors' samples. Here the CDR3 reads CASSLAVSGNTIYF. CDR3 nucleotides: TGTGCCAGCAGCTTAGCAGTTTCTGGAAACACCATATATTTT.